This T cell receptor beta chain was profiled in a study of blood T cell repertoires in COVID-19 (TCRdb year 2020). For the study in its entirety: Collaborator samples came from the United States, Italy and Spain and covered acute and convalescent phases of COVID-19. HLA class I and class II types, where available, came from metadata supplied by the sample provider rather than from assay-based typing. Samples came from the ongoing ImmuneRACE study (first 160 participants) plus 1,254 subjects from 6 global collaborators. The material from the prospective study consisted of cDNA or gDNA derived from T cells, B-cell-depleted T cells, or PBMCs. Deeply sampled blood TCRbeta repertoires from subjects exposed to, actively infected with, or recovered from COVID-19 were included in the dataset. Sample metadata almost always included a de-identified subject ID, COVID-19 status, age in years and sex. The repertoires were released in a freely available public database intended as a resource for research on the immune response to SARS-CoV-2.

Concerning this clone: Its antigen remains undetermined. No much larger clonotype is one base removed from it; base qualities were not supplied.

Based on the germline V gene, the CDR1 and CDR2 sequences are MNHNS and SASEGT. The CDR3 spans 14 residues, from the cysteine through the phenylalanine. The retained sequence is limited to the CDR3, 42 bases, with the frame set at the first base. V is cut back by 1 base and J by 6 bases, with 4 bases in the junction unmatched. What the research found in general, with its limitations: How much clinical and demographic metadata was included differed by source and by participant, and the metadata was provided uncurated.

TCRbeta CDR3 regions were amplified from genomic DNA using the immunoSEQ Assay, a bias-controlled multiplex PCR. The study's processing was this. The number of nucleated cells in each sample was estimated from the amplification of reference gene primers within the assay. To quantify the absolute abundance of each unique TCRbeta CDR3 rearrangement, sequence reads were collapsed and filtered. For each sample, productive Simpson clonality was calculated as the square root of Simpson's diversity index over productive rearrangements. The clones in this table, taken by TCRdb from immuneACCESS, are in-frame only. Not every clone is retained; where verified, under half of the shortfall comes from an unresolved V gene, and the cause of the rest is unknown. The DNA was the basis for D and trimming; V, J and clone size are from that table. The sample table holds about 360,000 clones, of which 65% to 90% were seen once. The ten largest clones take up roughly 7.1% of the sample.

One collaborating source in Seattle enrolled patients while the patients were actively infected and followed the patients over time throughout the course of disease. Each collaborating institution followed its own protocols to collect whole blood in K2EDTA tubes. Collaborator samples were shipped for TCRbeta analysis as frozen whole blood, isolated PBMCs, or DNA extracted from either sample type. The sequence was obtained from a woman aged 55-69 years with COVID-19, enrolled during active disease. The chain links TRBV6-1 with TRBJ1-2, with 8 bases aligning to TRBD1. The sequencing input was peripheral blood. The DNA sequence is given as TGTGCCAGCAGTGAAGGACAGGGGAGGGATGGCTACACCTTC. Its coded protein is CASSEGQGRDGYTF.